This T cell receptor beta chain was found in a study of memory CD4+ T cells and cytomegalovirus serostatus. The sort gate was single viable CD3+CD4+CD8-CD45RO+ cells for memory CD4+ T cells. V was shortened by 3 bases and J by 9 bases, with 11 bases between the two germline ends. Germline assignment: CDR1 SGHAT and CDR2 FQNNGV. The CDR3 totals 13 residues. Using immunoSEQ multiplex PCR, the repertoire was profiled, and TCRdb retains in-frame clones only, with some absent. The data contain approximately 44,000 clones, 76% of them singletons. The sequenced material came from memory CD4+ T cells from blood. This TCR derives from an adult in good health and CMV-seronegative. The chain links TRBV11-2 to TRBJ1-4; possible D gene TRBD1, 5 bases. The CDR3 DNA reads as TGTGCCAGCAGCTTCCAGGGCCCTAAAAAACTGTTTTTT. Translated: CASSFQGPKKLFF. The entire variable domain, with the rest obtained from reference TRBV11-2 and TRBJ1-4, is as follows: EAGVAQSPRYKIIEKRQSVAFWCNPISGHATLYWYQQILGQGPKLLIQFQNNGVVDDSQLPKDRFSAERLKGVDSTLKIQPAKLEDSAVYLCASSFQGPKKLFFGSGTQLSVL.